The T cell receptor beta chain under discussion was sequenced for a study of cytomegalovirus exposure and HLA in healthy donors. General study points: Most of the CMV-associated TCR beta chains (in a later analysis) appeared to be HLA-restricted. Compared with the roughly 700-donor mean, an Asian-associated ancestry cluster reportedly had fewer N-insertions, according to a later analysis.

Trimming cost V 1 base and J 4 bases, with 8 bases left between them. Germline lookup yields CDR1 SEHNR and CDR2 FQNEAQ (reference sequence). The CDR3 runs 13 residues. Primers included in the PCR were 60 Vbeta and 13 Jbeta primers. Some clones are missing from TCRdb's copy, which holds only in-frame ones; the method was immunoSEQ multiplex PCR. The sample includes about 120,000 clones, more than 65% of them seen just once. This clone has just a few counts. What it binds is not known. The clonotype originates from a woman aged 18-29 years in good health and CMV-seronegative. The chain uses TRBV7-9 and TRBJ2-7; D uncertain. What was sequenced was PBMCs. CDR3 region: CASSLGSRYEQYF. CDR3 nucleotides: TGTGCCAGCAGCTTAGGAAGCCGTTACGAGCAGTACTTC.